This TCR beta chain was profiled in a study of PD-1 blockade in classical Hodgkin lymphoma. Produced via immunoSEQ multiplex PCR; TCRdb's table is partial and in-frame only. The sample lists fewer than 70,000 clones, more than 75% occurring once. V was trimmed by 4 bases and J by 5 bases, leaving 11 bases between them. CDR3 length: 14 amino acids. CDR1 is MGHRA and CDR2 is YSYEKL in the germline V gene. Every one of the patients relapsed after autologous stem cell transplantation (brentuximab vedotin exposure was variable). The clonotype originates from a human donor with classical Hodgkin lymphoma. This rearrangement joins TRBV4-1 to TRBJ2-2, with D unclear. Here the sequenced sample was peripheral blood mononuclear cells (PBMCs), taken before the second cycle of nivolumab. CDR3 coding DNA: TGCGCCAGCAGCCGCTCATTCATGACCGGGGAGCTGTTTTTT. Residues: CASSRSFMTGELFF.